This TCR beta chain appears in the sequencing data of a study of blood T cells in healthy people across ages. Combining a sample-barcoded 5' primer with a J-beta primer mix, a second PCR ran for about 7 to 11 cycles. TCRdb recomputed calls from the 5' RACE reads with MiXCR, one row per CDR3 protein. Here the sample spans 550,000 to 750,000 distinct CDR3 sequences, under 25% being singletons. The germline V and J ends were trimmed by 1 base and 11 bases, with 11 bases remaining between them. This CDR3 is 11 amino acids long. Germline V gene lookup returns CDR1 DFQATT and CDR2 SNEGSKA (reference sequence).

The rearrangement links TRBV20-1 to TRBJ2-5; D is uncertain. The sequencing sample was made of blood. This TCR came from a man in his 70s in good health. CDR3: CSARAGTEQYF. For the CDR3, the DNA is TGCAGTGCTAGAGCTGGTACGGAGCAGTACTTC.